Below are 5 T cell receptor beta chains sequenced from a single sample in a study of cytomegalovirus exposure and HLA in healthy donors. PCR used 60 Vbeta primers and 13 Jbeta primers. Sequencing used immunoSEQ multiplex PCR; TCRdb keeps in-frame clones, though not all of them. The sample shows 200,000 to 250,000 clones, more than 70% of them seen only once. Input material: PBMCs. All receptors come from a human donor in good health.

The chain recombines TRBV13 with TRBJ1-1; 9 bases fit TRBD1. The CDR3 runs 14 residues. Germline CDR1 reads PRHDT; CDR2 reads FYEKMQ (reference sequence). The junction had 3 bases not matched to a gene; V was cut back by 3 bases and J by 4 bases. CDR3 in DNA: TGTGCCAGCAGCTTCCGGGACAGGGTCACTGAAGCTTTCTTT. This sequence encodes CASSFRDRVTEAFF.

This chain joins TRBV2 and TRBJ2-5; 15 bases align to TRBD2. Looked up from germline, CDR1 is SNHLY and CDR2 is FYNNEI. The junction had 3 bases not matched to a gene; V was cut back by 3 bases and J by 4 bases. The CDR3 is 16 amino acids. CDR3: CASSDQGLAGGETQYF. CDR3 bases: TGTGCCAGCAGTGACCAGGGACTAGCGGGAGGAGAGACCCAGTACTTC.

This sequence joins TRBV30 and TRBJ2-1; D unclear. V lost 7 bases and J 8 bases, leaving 12 bases between the germline ends. The length of the CDR3 is 11 residues. CDR1 is GTSNPN, CDR2 SVGIG, per germline (reference sequence). DNA for the CDR3: TGTGCCTCACGCTCCCGGGATGAGCAGTTCTTC. Protein: CASRSRDEQFF.

This clone was observed a single time. The V and J genes are TRBV11-2 and TRBJ2-5; 9 bases match TRBD2. V was pared by 0 bases and J by 9 bases, with 17 bases of the junction left unmatched. CDR1 is SGHAT, CDR2 FQNNGV, per germline. The CDR3 consists of 18 residues. The chain's CDR3 is CASSLDILGGRAQAAQYF. The CDR3 DNA reads as TGTGCCAGCAGCTTAGATATCTTGGGCGGGAGGGCCCAAGCGGCCCAGTACTTC.

The chain combines TRBV5-4 with TRBJ1-4; 9 nucleotides match TRBD1. The CDR3 sequence is 15 residues long. CDR1 and CDR2 (germline): SGHNT, YYREEE (reference sequence). V gave up 2 bases and J gave up 9 bases; unmatched junction bases: 8. The CDR3 bases are TGTGCCAGCAGCTTATTCGGGACAGGGTCCAAAAAACTGTTTTTT. It yields the protein CASSLFGTGSKKLFF. Drawing the rest from reference TRBV5-4 and TRBJ1-4, the complete variable domain is ETGVTQSPTHLIKTRGQQVTLRCSSQSGHNTVSWYQQALGQGPQFIFQYYREEENGRGNFPPRFSGLQFPNYSSELNVNALELDDSALYLCASSLFGTGSKKLFFGSGTQLSVL.